The T cell receptor beta chain under discussion was sequenced for a study of cytomegalovirus exposure and HLA in healthy donors. Study-level background: Tens of millions of unique TCRs, all from HLA-typed donors, were included in an early release of the data. Overall study findings and caveats: In an earlier analysis, productive rearrangement rates for most beta V segments clustered near 87% or 30%.

V was clipped by 4 bases and J by 6 bases, with 17 bases between them. The CDR3 loop spans 15 amino acids. The germline V gene has CDR1 SGHRS and CDR2 YFSETQ. Primers: 60 Vbeta forward and 13 Jbeta reverse. This table comes from immunoSEQ multiplex PCR, and its TCRdb copy is limited to in-frame clones, with some not included. Of roughly 150,000 clones in the sample, roughly 65% were seen once. About this clone: Its antigen is as yet unknown.

The V gene is TRBV5-1, the J gene TRBJ1-5, with a tentative D call TRBD1 (5 bases). The sequence was obtained from a man aged 18 to 30 in good health and CMV-seropositive. The sample taken for sequencing was PBMCs. CDR3 amino acids: CASSPLGGERQPQHF. For the CDR3, the DNA is TGCGCCAGCAGCCCTCTGGGGGGGGAGCGTCAGCCCCAGCATTTT.